The entry that follows covers one T cell receptor (beta chain) sequence. The data are from a study of cytomegalovirus exposure and HLA in healthy donors. TCRdb's table, derived via immunoSEQ multiplex PCR, lists solely in-frame clones and lacks some. Of over 150,000 clones listed, 89% are singletons. V lost 0 bases, J lost 6 bases, and 9 bases stayed unmatched. Germline V gene sequence: CDR1 MGHRA, CDR2 YSYEKL. The CDR3 is 17 residues long. Sequenced sample: PBMCs. The sequence was obtained from a young man in good health and CMV-seropositive. The chain combines TRBV4-1 with TRBJ2-3, with 10 nucleotides matching TRBD2. The CDR3 DNA reads TGCGCCAGCAGCCAAGATTCCCCAGCGGGAGGGAGGGATACGCAGTATTTT. It is translated as CASSQDSPAGGRDTQYF.